These T cell receptor beta chains were read from a single sample in a study of cytomegalovirus exposure and HLA in healthy donors. Method: immunoSEQ multiplex PCR; TCRdb's copy keeps in-frame clones and lacks some. The table includes about 82,000 clones, roughly 80% detected once. The sample taken for sequencing was PBMCs. The receptor source for this set is a man over 45 in good health and CMV-seronegative. CDR3s include the opening cysteine and the closing phenylalanine or tryptophan. Fields, in order: clone size, V gene, D gene, J gene, CDR3 length, CDR3 protein, CDR3 DNA. The D gene is left open where the match is weak. Clone size appears in some rows only: once, few, many, or a class for an expanded clone.

NA	TRBV28	NA	TRBJ1-2	12	CASSIPGYGYTF	TGTGCCAGCAGTATACCGGGATATGGCTACACCTTC
NA	TRBV4-1	NA	TRBJ1-2	17	CASSQPGQRIKPYGHTF	TGCGCCAGCAGCCAACCCGGACAGCGGATAAAACCCTATGGCCACACCTTC
NA	TRBV28	NA	TRBJ1-5	14	CASKLRRLNQPQHF	TGTGCCAGCAAACTTCGGCGGTTAAATCAGCCCCAGCATTTT
NA	TRBV9	NA	TRBJ2-1	15	CASSVRGSTRDEQFF	TGTGCCAGCAGCGTTAGGGGATCCACACGCGATGAGCAGTTCTTC
NA	TRBV5-4	NA	TRBJ2-5	15	CASRKGRGEWETQYF	TGTGCCAGCAGGAAGGGTAGGGGTGAATGGGAGACCCAGTACTTC
NA	TRBV19	NA	TRBJ1-3	15	CASSIEGVSGNTIYF	TGTGCCAGTAGTATAGAGGGAGTCTCTGGAAACACCATATATTTT
NA	TRBV5-1	TRBD1	TRBJ1-1	14	CASSTRQGRTEAFF	TGCGCCAGCAGCACCCGACAGGGAAGGACTGAAGCTTTCTTT
NA	TRBV6-1	NA	TRBJ2-7	14	CASSEASDSYEQYF	TGTGCCAGCAGTGAGGCCAGTGACTCCTACGAGCAGTACTTC
NA	TRBV7-2	TRBD1	TRBJ1-4	15	CASSSRQGLSEKLFF	TGTGCCAGCAGCTCCAGACAGGGGTTGTCTGAAAAACTGTTTTTT
NA	TRBV27	TRBD1	TRBJ1-6	14	CASNPGQANSPLHF	TGTGCCAGCAATCCGGGACAGGCAAATTCACCCCTCCACTTT
NA	TRBV5-4	NA	TRBJ2-1	15	CASSQGGLRYNEQFF	TGTGCCAGCTCCCAGGGGGGACTGAGGTACAATGAGCAGTTCTTC
NA	TRBV19	TRBD1	TRBJ2-1	16	CASRNPGQGAWNEQFF	TGTGCCAGTAGGAACCCTGGGCAGGGGGCGTGGAATGAGCAGTTCTTC
NA	TRBV4-2	TRBD1	TRBJ1-2	13	CASGDRTDYGYTF	TGTGCCAGCGGGGACAGGACCGACTATGGCTACACCTTC
few	TRBV18	TRBD1	TRBJ1-5	14	CASSPPGQGGAQHF	TGTGCCAGCTCACCACCGGGGCAGGGGGGAGCCCAGCATTTT
few	TRBV7-2	NA	TRBJ1-1	15	CASSPQFEMNTEAFF	TGTGCCAGCAGCCCCCAATTCGAGATGAACACTGAAGCTTTCTTT
few	TRBV4-1	NA	TRBJ1-3	14	CASSPTGPGNTIYF	TGCGCCAGCAGCCCGACAGGCCCTGGAAACACCATATATTTT
few	TRBV19	TRBD1	TRBJ1-5	15	CASSIRGQSNQPQHF	TGTGCCAGTAGTATCAGGGGGCAAAGCAATCAGCCCCAGCATTTT
NA	TRBV9	NA	TRBJ2-1	16	CASSVRFLAGNNEQFF	TGTGCCAGCAGCGTAAGGTTCCTAGCTGGAAACAATGAGCAGTTCTTC
NA	TRBV5-4	TRBD2	TRBJ2-7	17	CASSPPGRTSGDGEQYF	TGTGCCAGCAGCCCTCCTGGGAGGACTAGCGGGGACGGCGAGCAGTACTTC
NA	TRBV10-3	TRBD1	TRBJ2-7	14	CAITGDRGAYEQYF	TGTGCCATCACTGGGGACAGGGGGGCCTACGAGCAGTACTTC
NA	TRBV11-3	TRBD1	TRBJ2-7	15	CASSPGGDRGNEQYF	TGTGCCAGCAGCCCTGGGGGGGACAGGGGTAACGAGCAGTACTTC
NA	TRBV5-1	TRBD2	TRBJ2-7	15	CASSPWTSGGYEQYF	TGCGCCAGCAGCCCGTGGACTAGCGGGGGGTACGAGCAGTACTTC
NA	TRBV4-2	TRBD2	TRBJ2-1	20	CASSQAPGLAGGSTYNEQFF	TGTGCCAGCAGCCAAGCCCCGGGACTAGCGGGGGGCTCCACCTACAATGAGCAGTTCTTC
NA	TRBV2	NA	TRBJ1-4	14	CASSEATVLEKLFF	TGTGCCAGCAGTGAAGCGACAGTCCTTGAAAAACTGTTTTTT
NA	TRBV19	NA	TRBJ1-4	15	CASSSGAQGNEKLFF	TGTGCCAGTAGTAGCGGGGCGCAGGGTAATGAAAAACTGTTTTTT
NA	TRBV6-6	NA	TRBJ2-1	11	CASRSEFSGFF	TGTGCCTCCCGGTCGGAGTTCTCGGGGTTCTTC
once	TRBV11-2	NA	TRBJ1-2	14	CASSRGGYNYGYTF	TGTGCCAGCAGCAGAGGTGGGTATAACTATGGCTACACCTTC
NA	TRBV11-3	NA	TRBJ2-7	15	CASSLGGGDSYEQYF	TGTGCCAGCAGCTTAGGGGGGGGCGACTCCTACGAGCAGTACTTC
NA	TRBV4-3	TRBD1	TRBJ1-2	15	CASSQETGSFGGYTF	TGCGCCAGCAGCCAAGAGACAGGGTCATTTGGTGGCTACACCTTC
few	TRBV5-8	NA	TRBJ2-5	13	CASSLTGRETQYF	TGTGCCAGCAGCTTGACAGGGCGGGAGACCCAGTACTTC
NA	TRBV5-1	NA	TRBJ2-3	14	CASSGGASSDTQYF	TGCGCCAGCAGCGGGGGGGCCAGTTCCGATACGCAGTATTTT
NA	TRBV19	NA	TRBJ1-5	14	CASSIDLGSQPQHF	TGTGCCAGTAGTATAGATCTAGGTAGTCAGCCCCAGCATTTT
NA	TRBV6-1	NA	TRBJ2-7	14	CASSEEEGTKSKYF	TGTGCCAGCAGTGAAGAGGAGGGTACGAAATCGAAGTACTTC
NA	TRBV9	NA	TRBJ1-1	18	CASSVALPGIGENTEAFF	TGTGCCAGCAGCGTAGCCTTACCGGGGATTGGGGAGAACACTGAAGCTTTCTTT
NA	TRBV19	NA	TRBJ1-6	15	CASIRSVGENSPLHF	TGTGCCAGTATTCGGTCTGTAGGGGAAAATTCACCCCTCCACTTT
NA	TRBV7-2	TRBD1	TRBJ1-4	17	CASSLGQVQATNEKLFF	TGTGCCAGCAGCTTGGGACAGGTTCAAGCAACTAATGAAAAACTGTTTTTT
NA	TRBV7-2	TRBD1	TRBJ2-7	14	CASSLGQESYEQYF	TGTGCCAGCAGCTTGGGACAGGAGTCCTACGAGCAGTACTTC
NA	TRBV10-3	NA	TRBJ2-2	11	CAITGTGELFF	TGTGCCATTACGGGCACCGGGGAGCTGTTTTTT
NA	TRBV19	TRBD1	TRBJ1-2	12	CASSKTGDGYTF	TGTGCCAGTAGTAAGACAGGGGATGGCTACACCTTC
once	TRBV27	TRBD2	TRBJ2-5	15	CASSPAGGPKKTQYF	TGTGCCAGCAGTCCAGCGGGGGGGCCGAAGAAGACCCAGTACTTC
NA	TRBV5-4	NA	TRBJ2-7	14	CASSPARREDEQYF	TGTGCCAGCAGTCCTGCCCGGCGTGAGGACGAGCAGTACTTC
NA	TRBV7-2	TRBD2	TRBJ2-1	16	CASSLAGTSVSVEQFF	TGTGCCAGCAGCTTAGCGGGGACTAGCGTTTCGGTTGAGCAGTTCTTC
NA	TRBV13	TRBD1	TRBJ2-2	14	CASSRTGSTGELFF	TGTGCCAGCAGCCGGACAGGGAGCACCGGGGAGCTGTTTTTT
NA	TRBV14	NA	TRBJ2-7	16	CASSPSGTGNTYEQYF	TGTGCCAGCAGCCCGAGCGGGACAGGCAATACCTACGAGCAGTACTTC
few	TRBV7-9	NA	TRBJ2-1	13	CASSFGGAYEQFF	TGTGCCAGCAGCTTTGGGGGGGCTTATGAGCAGTTCTTC
NA	TRBV5-1	TRBD1	TRBJ2-7	14	CASSDRDRAHEQYF	TGCGCCAGCAGCGACCGGGACAGGGCCCACGAGCAGTACTTC
few	TRBV6-5	TRBD1	TRBJ1-1	14	CASRYDRGVSEAFF	TGTGCCAGCAGATACGACAGGGGAGTAAGTGAAGCTTTCTTT
NA	TRBV6-4	NA	TRBJ1-5	10	CANCGQPQHF	TGTGCCAACTGTGGTCAGCCCCAGCATTTT
NA	TRBV7-9	TRBD1	TRBJ1-1	14	CASTVQGYGTEAFF	TGTGCCAGCACCGTACAGGGGTATGGCACTGAAGCTTTCTTT
NA	TRBV9	TRBD2	TRBJ2-6	15	CASSRGDSGANVLTF	TGTGCCAGCAGTCGGGGGGACTCTGGGGCCAACGTCCTGACTTTC
once	TRBV4-1	NA	TRBJ2-7	20	CASSPPRFVSSGGPLNEQYF	TGCGCCAGCAGCCCCCCACGGTTTGTTTCGAGCGGAGGTCCTCTTAACGAGCAGTACTTC
NA	TRBV6-5	NA	TRBJ1-2	12	CASRREGHGYTF	TGTGCCAGCAGACGAGAGGGTCATGGCTACACCTTC
NA	TRBV19	TRBD1	TRBJ1-1	15	CASSTKTGLNTEAFF	TGTGCCAGTAGTACTAAGACAGGGTTAAACACTGAAGCTTTCTTT
NA	TRBV5-5	NA	TRBJ1-3	13	CASSPTGMNTIYF	TGTGCCAGCAGCCCCACAGGGATGAACACCATATATTTT
NA	TRBV5-1	TRBD1	TRBJ2-7	13	CASAPTGSYEQYF	TGCGCCAGCGCCCCGACAGGGTCCTACGAGCAGTACTTC
NA	TRBV19	NA	TRBJ2-1	14	CASSIYDRYNEQFF	TGTGCCAGTAGTATCTATGACAGGTACAATGAGCAGTTCTTC
NA	TRBV5-1	NA	TRBJ1-1	16	CASSKPSGQRNTEAFF	TGCGCCAGCAGCAAACCGTCGGGTCAGAGAAACACTGAAGCTTTCTTT
few	TRBV10-3	NA	TRBJ1-1	12	CAISDEAVEAFF	TGTGCCATCAGTGATGAGGCAGTTGAAGCTTTCTTT